This T cell receptor beta chain was found in a study of cytomegalovirus exposure and HLA in healthy donors. Study-level points and caveats: Cytomegalovirus status was reportedly diagnosed by the classifier with high sensitivity and specificity.

Only in-frame clones appear in the TCRdb table, and some are missing; sequencing was by immunoSEQ multiplex PCR. The sample shows approximately 62,000 clones, about 90% of them seen only once. The donors were in the approximately 120-subject validation cohort; that cohort was separate from the approximately 700-subject first cohort. The V gene lost 5 bases and the J gene lost 4 bases, with 14 bases spanning the gap. The germline V gene has CDR1 SGHTA and CDR2 FQGNSA. This CDR3 is built from 14 residues. On this clone: Its antigen is still unknown.

The sequence was collected from a woman aged 18-30 years in good health and CMV-seronegative. The chain couples TRBV7-2 to TRBJ2-5, with D possibly matching TRBD1 (6 bases). The sequencing sample was made of PBMCs. The CDR3 region has the DNA TGTGCCAGCAGCCCCCGGCTAGGGGGAGAGACCCAGTACTTC. Translated: CASSPRLGGETQYF.